The clone carrying this T cell receptor beta chain was seen only a few times. Antigen: not known. The time point here: newly diagnosed GD, antithyroid drugs for less than 3 months. Following extraction of RNA from PBMCs, that RNA was used to make the TCR library. Researchers made TCR beta libraries by using iRepertoire HTBI primers and running Arm-PCR on CDR3 regions. Each CDR3 protein gets one entry after TCRdb re-called the multiplex PCR reads with MiXCR. The top ten hold roughly a sixth of the sample, which has 350,000 to 500,000 distinct CDR3 sequences, around 13% seen once. These data originate in a study of regulatory T cells in long-lasting Graves disease. Study-level information: Antithyroid drug exposure in newly diagnosed Graves' patients had lasted under 3 months.

Regarding the study as a whole: Persistent patients shared more public clonotypes (about 2,600) than new patients (under 1,000).

Germline-derived CDR1 and CDR2 are SQVTM and ANQGSEA. The CDR3 extends over 18 amino acids. The V gene end was trimmed by 8 bases and the J gene end by 3 bases; junction bases not matched to a gene: 18. Another study also made use of these data, one on T cells in Graves' hyperthyroidism and ophthalmopathy. That publication notes: Blood also held most thyroid clonotypes expanded beyond 0.001.

The V gene is TRBV29-1, the J gene TRBJ2-5, with 13 bases lining up with TRBD2. The specimen was peripheral blood mononuclear cells (PBMCs), collected at new diagnosis, from a patient treated with antithyroid drugs. The TCR comes from a woman between 45 and 60 years old with Graves disease. DNA of the CDR3: TGCAGCTCCTCGGGAAGTATACCGGGACTAGCGGGAAAAGAGACCCAGTACTTC. As protein: CSSSGSIPGLAGKETQYF.